This is a list of T cell receptor beta chains from one sample in a study of cytomegalovirus exposure and HLA in healthy donors. Profiled with immunoSEQ multiplex PCR; TCRdb holds only in-frame clones, not every one. The repertoire table contains about 150,000 clones. Sequenced material: PBMCs. These receptors all stem from a man under 40 in good health and CMV-seronegative. CDR3s include the opening cysteine and the closing phenylalanine or tryptophan. Each record gives: V gene, D gene, J gene, CDR3 DNA, CDR3 protein. D genes are given only for firm matches.

TRBV10-3	TRBD2	TRBJ2-1	TGTGCCATCAGCCCTGGACTAGCAGGAGTGGGTTACGGTGAGCAGTTCTTC	CAISPGLAGVGYGEQFF
TRBV25-1	.	TRBJ1-1	TGTGCCAGCAGTATTTCCCCGGGCACTGAAGCTTTCTTT	CASSISPGTEAFF
TRBV6-5	.	TRBJ2-1	TGTGCCAGCAGTTACTCGGGCCGAGGGAATGAGCAGTTCTTC	CASSYSGRGNEQFF
TRBV7-6	TRBD2	TRBJ2-3	TGTGCCAGCAGCTTTCCGACTAGCGGGAGGGAAGCAGATACGCAGTATTTT	CASSFPTSGREADTQYF
TRBV11-1	TRBD1	TRBJ2-5	TGTGCCAGCAGTACTCAGGGGGCAGGAGAGACCCAGTACTTC	CASSTQGAGETQYF
TRBV10-1	TRBD2	TRBJ2-7	TGCGCCAGCAGTGAAGGGGTAGCGGGGGCCTACGAGCAGTACTTC	CASSEGVAGAYEQYF
TRBV7-8	.	TRBJ1-1	TGTGCCAGCAGCTTAAAGGGGGGGCGAGACACTGAAGCTTTCTTT	CASSLKGGRDTEAFF
TRBV6-5	.	TRBJ2-1	TGTGCCAGCACGGGGATATTAGGCAATGAGCAGTTCTTC	CASTGILGNEQFF
TRBV7-9	TRBD1	TRBJ2-5	TGTGCCAGCAGCGAAGGGACAGCCGAAGAGACCCAGTACTTC	CASSEGTAEETQYF
TRBV4-3	TRBD2	TRBJ2-3	TGCGCCAGCAGCCAAACTAGCGGGGTCCGCACAGATACGCAGTATTTT	CASSQTSGVRTDTQYF
TRBV9	.	TRBJ2-6	TGTGCCAGCAGCAGAGGACACTCTGGGGCCAACGTCCTGACTTTC	CASSRGHSGANVLTF
TRBV19	TRBD1	TRBJ1-1	TGTGCCAGTAGTACCCCGGGACAGGCGAACACTGAAGCTTTCTTT	CASSTPGQANTEAFF
TRBV9	.	TRBJ2-7	TGTGCCAGCAGCGCGACAGACAATGCCTTCTACGAGCAGTACTTC	CASSATDNAFYEQYF
TRBV18	.	TRBJ2-1	TGTGCCAGCTCGCGTGATTCAGGTTCCTACAATGAGCAGTTCTTC	CASSRDSGSYNEQFF
TRBV11-3	TRBD2	TRBJ2-7	TGTGCCAGCAGCTACAGACTAGCGGGAGTCGGCGAGCAGTACTTC	CASSYRLAGVGEQYF
TRBV27	.	TRBJ2-5	TGTGCCAGCAGGCGCGAGAGGAGCCAAGAGACCCAGTACTTC	CASRRERSQETQYF
TRBV9	TRBD2	TRBJ2-3	TGTGCCAGCAGCGTAGAGCCGGGAGGTAAAGATACGCAGTATTTT	CASSVEPGGKDTQYF
TRBV29-1	.	TRBJ2-3	TGCAGCGTTGAAGATTGGGCAGGGAGCACAGATACGCAGTATTTT	CSVEDWAGSTDTQYF
TRBV5-8	TRBD1	TRBJ1-4	TGTGCCAGCAGCTGGGGGGACAGGGCTAATGAAAAACTGTTTTTT	CASSWGDRANEKLFF
TRBV19	TRBD1	TRBJ2-5	TGTGCCAGTAGTATGAGGGGGACAGGGGGCTTCCAAGAGACCCAGTACTTC	CASSMRGTGGFQETQYF
TRBV5-8	TRBD1	TRBJ1-5	TGTGCCAGCAGCTTCCTGGACAGGGGAGGTCAGCCCCAGCATTTT	CASSFLDRGGQPQHF
TRBV5-1	TRBD1	TRBJ2-7	TGCGCCAGCAGCCTTGACAGGGCTGGCGAGCAGTACTTC	CASSLDRAGEQYF
TRBV2	.	TRBJ1-1	TGTGCCAGCAGTAAACAGGGGAACACTGAAGCTTTCTTT	CASSKQGNTEAFF
TRBV7-9	.	TRBJ2-1	TGTGCCAGCAGCTTAAACCAGGGTCTGGTCTACAATGAGCAGTTCTTC	CASSLNQGLVYNEQFF
TRBV15	.	TRBJ1-2	TGTGCCACCAGCAGAGGAGGGGGGGCGGGTGACTATGGCTACACCTTC	CATSRGGGAGDYGYTF
TRBV6-6	TRBD1	TRBJ2-7	TGTGCCAGCGCGGACAGGGGGCTTTTACCCACCTACGAGCAGTACTTC	CASADRGLLPTYEQYF
TRBV7-9	TRBD2	TRBJ2-7	TGTGCCAGCAGCACCCAACCGGGACTAGCGGGAGGGGCTAACGAGCAGTACTTC	CASSTQPGLAGGANEQYF
TRBV7-9	TRBD2	TRBJ2-2	TGTGCCAGCAGCACGGGACTAGCGGAGAACACCGGGGAGCTGTTTTTT	CASSTGLAENTGELFF
TRBV5-1	TRBD1	TRBJ2-3	TGCGCCAGCAGGGGACAGGGAGCCACAGATACGCAGTATTTT	CASRGQGATDTQYF
TRBV5-1	.	TRBJ1-1	TGCGCCAGCAGCTTGAACAAGGGAGGCACTGAAGCTTTCTTT	CASSLNKGGTEAFF
TRBV28	.	TRBJ2-2	TGTGCCAGCAGTTTATCCCTAGCAGGCACCGGGGAGCTGTTTTTT	CASSLSLAGTGELFF
TRBV29-1	.	TRBJ1-1	TGCAGCGTCAGCCCTCAGGGGTGGACTGAAGCTTTCTTT	CSVSPQGWTEAFF
TRBV4-1	TRBD1	TRBJ1-5	TGCGCCAGCAGCCGGGGGGACAGACCATATCAGCCCCAGCATTTT	CASSRGDRPYQPQHF
TRBV7-2	.	TRBJ2-1	TGTGCCAGCAGCTTCCCCTTAGTGCACTCCTACAATGAGCAGTTCTTC	CASSFPLVHSYNEQFF
TRBV7-3	.	TRBJ2-3	TGTGCCAGCAGCTCCCGAGGGGGTCCACCAGATACGCAGTATTTT	CASSSRGGPPDTQYF
TRBV27	.	TRBJ1-2	TGTGCCAGCAGCTCCATGGACAGCTACTATGGCTACACCTTC	CASSSMDSYYGYTF
TRBV15	TRBD1	TRBJ1-1	TGTGCCACCAGTTCAGGTCTAGGGGGCGCCGGGAACACTGAAGCTTTCTTT	CATSSGLGGAGNTEAFF
TRBV7-7	TRBD1	TRBJ2-7	TGTGCCAGCAGCTCCGGGACAGGTGCTGAGCAGTACTTC	CASSSGTGAEQYF
TRBV6-1	.	TRBJ2-7	TGTGCCAGCAGTGCTGGAGTAGGGGGAACCTACGAGCAGTACTTC	CASSAGVGGTYEQYF
TRBV14	.	TRBJ2-6	TGTGCCAGCAGCCCGGGACTCTTTTACTCTGGGGCCAACGTCCTGACTTTC	CASSPGLFYSGANVLTF
TRBV19	TRBD2	TRBJ2-1	TGTGCCAGTAGTGAGTGGGCTAGCGGGAGTCCCAATGAGCAGTTCTTC	CASSEWASGSPNEQFF
TRBV10-1	TRBD2	TRBJ2-3	TGCGCCAGCAGTGAGTGGTCTTTCAGCGGGAGCGGGGCAGATACGCAGTATTTT	CASSEWSFSGSGADTQYF
TRBV4-3	.	TRBJ2-1	TGCGCCAGCAGCCATCGTCTCCACAATGAGCAGTTCTTC	CASSHRLHNEQFF
TRBV6-5	.	TRBJ1-1	TGTGCCAGCAGTGATTGGCAGGGGAACACTGAAGCTTTCTTT	CASSDWQGNTEAFF
TRBV5-1	TRBD1	TRBJ1-1	TGCGCCAGCAGCTTGGCCCCGACAGGGGGAGATGAAGCTTTCTTT	CASSLAPTGGDEAFF
TRBV29-1	.	TRBJ2-3	TGCAGCGTTGTTCGAGATACGCAGTATTTT	CSVVRDTQYF
TRBV28	TRBD1	TRBJ1-5	TGTGCCAGCAAGGACAGGCTCAATCAGCCCCAGCATTTT	CASKDRLNQPQHF
TRBV6-5	.	TRBJ2-7	TGTGCCAGCAGTCTCGGACAAGCCGATTACGAGCAGTACTTC	CASSLGQADYEQYF
TRBV5-4	TRBD2	TRBJ2-1	TGTGCCGGTACCGTCGGGGGGTACAATGAGCAGTTCTTC	CAGTVGGYNEQFF
TRBV11-1	.	TRBJ1-1	TGTGCCAGCAGCTTAGTAGCGGCAGGAAGACGTGAGGCTTTCTTT	CASSLVAAGRREAFF
TRBV5-4	.	TRBJ2-7	TGTGCCAGCAGCTTGGCCATGGCTAGCGCCTCCTACGAGCAGTACTTC	CASSLAMASASYEQYF
TRBV30	.	TRBJ2-1	TGTGCCTGGAGTGACGGGAGCTCCTACAATGAGCAGTTCTTC	CAWSDGSSYNEQFF
TRBV5-1	TRBD2	TRBJ2-3	TGCGCCAGCAGCTTGGCCGGACTAGCGGGTGCAGATACGCAGTATTTT	CASSLAGLAGADTQYF
TRBV5-4	.	TRBJ1-3	TGTGCCAGCAGCTTGGGCTCGGGCTCTGGAAACACCATATATTTT	CASSLGSGSGNTIYF
TRBV19	TRBD1	TRBJ2-5	TGTGCCAGTAGTCCTCGGACAGGGGGGCAAGAGACCCAGTACTTC	CASSPRTGGQETQYF
TRBV14	.	TRBJ1-2	TGTGCCAGCAGCCGGGAGGCATATGGCTACACCTTC	CASSREAYGYTF
TRBV6-1	.	TRBJ1-1	TGTGCCAGCAATCCCGCTGGAGGGAACACTGAAGCTTTCTTT	CASNPAGGNTEAFF
TRBV19	.	TRBJ2-3	TGTGCCAGTAGTATCCCGGCAGGGGGCACAGATACGCAGTATTTT	CASSIPAGGTDTQYF
TRBV7-6	TRBD1	TRBJ2-7	TGTGCCAGCAGCTTGTTCGAGAGGGGGCGAGAAAGGTCCTACGAGCAGTACTTC	CASSLFERGRERSYEQYF